This T cell receptor (beta chain) came from a study of T cell repertoires in ileal Crohn's disease. Looking at the study overall: At postoperative colonoscopy, neoterminal ileum biopsies were taken as M6. Overall study findings and caveats: Within the first postoperative year, endoscopy came at median approximately 6.7 months.

Described time point: neoterminal ileum biopsy at postoperative endoscopy, about 6 months after surgery. As for this clone: Its specificity is unknown.

Data came from immunoSEQ multiplex PCR; TCRdb stores just in-frame clones and leaves some out. The table has almost 15,000 clones, roughly three quarters seen once. The specimen sequenced was ileal tissue. The sequence was collected from an adult with Crohn's disease.

CDR3 bases: TGTGCTAGTGGTTTCCGACTAGAATTCCACAATGAGCAGTTCTTC. Protein sequence: CASGFRLEFHNEQFF. The chain uses TRBV12-5 and TRBJ2-1, with D possibly being TRBD2 (6 bases). Germline CDR1 reads LGHNT; CDR2 reads FRNRAP. The ends were cut back, 3 bases at V and 5 bases at J, with 14 bases in the middle. This CDR3 region has 15 residues.